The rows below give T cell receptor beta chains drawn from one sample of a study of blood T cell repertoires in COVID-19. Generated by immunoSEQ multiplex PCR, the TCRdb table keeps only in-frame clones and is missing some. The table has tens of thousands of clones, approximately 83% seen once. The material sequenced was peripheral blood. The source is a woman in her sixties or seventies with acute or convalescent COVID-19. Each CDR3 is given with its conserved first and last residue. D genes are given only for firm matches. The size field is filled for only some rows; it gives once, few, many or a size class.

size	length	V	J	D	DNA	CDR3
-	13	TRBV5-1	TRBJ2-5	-	TGCGCCAGCAGCTACACAGTGGAAGAGACCCAGTACTTC	CASSYTVEETQYF
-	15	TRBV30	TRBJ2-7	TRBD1	TGTGCCTGGAGTGTACAGCGACAGGGGAAGGACGAGCAGTACTTC	CAWSVQRQGKDEQYF
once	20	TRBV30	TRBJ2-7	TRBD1	TGTGCCTGGAGTCCCCGTTCTTTATCTGTTCGTCAGGGGGCTGCCTACGAGCAGTACTTC	CAWSPRSLSVRQGAAYEQYF
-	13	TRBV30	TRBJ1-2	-	TGTGCCTGGAGTGTGCGGGAAATTGGTGGCTACACCTTC	CAWSVREIGGYTF
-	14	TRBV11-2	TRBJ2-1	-	TGTGCTTGCGGCTCCGGAGGGACCTACAATGAGCAGTTCTTC	CACGSGGTYNEQFF
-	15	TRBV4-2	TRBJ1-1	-	TGTGCCAGCAGCCTTGGGACCCACTCGGGGGTTGAAGCTTTCTTT	CASSLGTHSGVEAFF
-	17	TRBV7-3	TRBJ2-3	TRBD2	TGTGCCAGCAGCTCGGCCCGACTAGCGGGGGGGCAAGATACGCAGTATTTT	CASSSARLAGGQDTQYF
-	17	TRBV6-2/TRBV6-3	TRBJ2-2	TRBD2	TGTGCCAGCAGTAATCCTTCGGCGGGGGGGTCCACCGGGGAGCTGTTTTTT	CASSNPSAGGSTGELFF
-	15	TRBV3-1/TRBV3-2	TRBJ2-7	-	TGTGCCAGCAGCCCCTACGACAGGTCTAGTTACGAGCAGTACTTC	CASSPYDRSSYEQYF
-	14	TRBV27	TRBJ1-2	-	TGTGCCAGCAAACCTACTCAGCGGGGCTATGGCTACACCTTC	CASKPTQRGYGYTF
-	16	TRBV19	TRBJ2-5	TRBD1	TGTGCCAGTAGTCCCCGGGACGGACAGGGAGAAGAGACCCAGTACTTC	CASSPRDGQGEETQYF
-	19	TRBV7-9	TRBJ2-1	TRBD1	TGTGCCAGCAGCTTAGACAGAACTCGGGGACAGGGGGCAGGGAATGAGCAGTTCTTC	CASSLDRTRGQGAGNEQFF
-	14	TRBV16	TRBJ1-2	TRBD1	TGTGCCAGCAGCCAATCCGGACAGGGCTATGGCTACACCTTC	CASSQSGQGYGYTF
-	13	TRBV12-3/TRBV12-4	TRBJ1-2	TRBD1	TGTGCCAGTGGGGACAGGGTCGGCTATGGCTACACCTTC	CASGDRVGYGYTF
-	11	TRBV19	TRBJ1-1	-	TGTGCCAGTCAACAGGTTGGTGAAGCTTTCTTT	CASQQVGEAFF
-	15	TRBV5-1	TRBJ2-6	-	TGCGCCAGCAGCTCTGTCCTCTCTGGGGCCAACGTCCTGACTTTC	CASSSVLSGANVLTF
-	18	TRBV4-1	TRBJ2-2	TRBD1	TGCGCCAGCAGCGAAACGACAGGGGGCGCGGGGAACACCGGGGAGCTGTTTTTT	CASSETTGGAGNTGELFF
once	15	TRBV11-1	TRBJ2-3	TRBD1	TGTGCCAGCAGCTGGCGGACAGGGGGCGCAGATACGCAGTATTTT	CASSWRTGGADTQYF
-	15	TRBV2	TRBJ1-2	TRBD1	TGTGCCAGCAGTGGGGCAGGGGGCTTAAACTATGGCTACACCTTC	CASSGAGGLNYGYTF
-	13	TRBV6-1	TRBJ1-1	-	TGTGCCAGCAGTTCCAACAGAAACACTGAAGCTTTCTTT	CASSSNRNTEAFF
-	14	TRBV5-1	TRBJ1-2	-	TGCGCCAGCAGCTTGGCAGGGGCGACCTATGGCTACACCTTC	CASSLAGATYGYTF
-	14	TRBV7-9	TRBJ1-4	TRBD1	TGTGCCAGCAGCACGGGACAGGGGAATGAAAAACTGTTTTTT	CASSTGQGNEKLFF
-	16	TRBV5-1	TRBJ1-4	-	TGCGCCAGCAGCTCTACCGCGGCAGGGACTAATGAAAAACTGTTTTTT	CASSSTAAGTNEKLFF
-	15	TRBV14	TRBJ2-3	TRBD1	TGTGCCAGCAGCCAGCCGGGACAGGGGAGAGATACGCAGTATTTT	CASSQPGQGRDTQYF
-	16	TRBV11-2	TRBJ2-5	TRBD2	TGTGCCAGCAGCTGGACTAGCGGGGGGGCAGTTGAGACCCAGTACTTC	CASSWTSGGAVETQYF
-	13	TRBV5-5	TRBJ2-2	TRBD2	TGTGCCAGCAGCCCGCGGGGGGACGGGGAGCTGTTTTTT	CASSPRGDGELFF
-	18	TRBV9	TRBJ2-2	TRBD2	TGTGCCAGCAGCGTAGATAGCCTAGCGGGGGGTCTCACCGGGGAGCTGTTTTTT	CASSVDSLAGGLTGELFF
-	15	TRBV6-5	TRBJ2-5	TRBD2	TGTGCCAGTTCCGGACTAGCGGGGGGACGGGAGACCCAGTACTTC	CASSGLAGGRETQYF
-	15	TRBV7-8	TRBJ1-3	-	TGTGCCAGCAGCGTCATGCAGGGGCCTGGAAACACCATATATTTT	CASSVMQGPGNTIYF
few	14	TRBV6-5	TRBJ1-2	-	TGTGCCAGCAGTTACGGGGCCGCCACTCATGGCTACACCTTC	CASSYGAATHGYTF
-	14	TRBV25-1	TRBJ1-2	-	TGTGCCAGCAGTGCCCCCCGGGGTCTTGGTGGCTACACCTTC	CASSAPRGLGGYTF
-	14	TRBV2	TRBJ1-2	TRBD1	TGTGCCAGCAGCTTCTCCCAGGGGGCTGATGGCTACACCTTC	CASSFSQGADGYTF
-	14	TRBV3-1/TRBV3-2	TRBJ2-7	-	TGTGCCAGCAGCCTCCTAGCCAATCTCTACGAGCAGTACTTC	CASSLLANLYEQYF
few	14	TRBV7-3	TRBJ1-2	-	TGTGCCAGCAGCTTAAACTCCTCTCCCTATGGCTACACCTTC	CASSLNSSPYGYTF
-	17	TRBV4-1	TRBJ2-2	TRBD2	TGCGCCAGCAGCCAAGCTAGGGGTAGCGGGGTCCACGGGGAGCTGTTTTTT	CASSQARGSGVHGELFF
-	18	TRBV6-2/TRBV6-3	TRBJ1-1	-	TGTGCCAGCAGTTACCCCCCCCCGACAGGTCTCTTGAACACTGAAGCTTTCTTT	CASSYPPPTGLLNTEAFF
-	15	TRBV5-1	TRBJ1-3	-	TGCGCCAGCAGCTTGGGGGAGTCGGCTGGAAACACCATATATTTT	CASSLGESAGNTIYF
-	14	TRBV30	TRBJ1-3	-	TGTGCCTGGAGTGTCGGGGTTAGGCATGCCACCATATATTTT	CAWSVGVRHATIYF
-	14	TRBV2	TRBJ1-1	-	TGTGCCAGCCAGGGCGAACACGTGGGGGGTGAAGCTTTCTTT	CASQGEHVGGEAFF
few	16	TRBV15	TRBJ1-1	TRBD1	TGTGCCACCAGCGGGGTCCGGGACAGGGGCACTCTTGAAGCTTTCTTT	CATSGVRDRGTLEAFF
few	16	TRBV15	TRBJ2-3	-	TGTGCCACCAGCAGAGAAGACCAGAGGCGCACAGATACGCAGTATTTT	CATSREDQRRTDTQYF
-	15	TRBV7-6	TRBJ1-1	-	TGTGCCAGCAGCTACCAGACGACAGGGAACACTGAAGCTTTCTTT	CASSYQTTGNTEAFF
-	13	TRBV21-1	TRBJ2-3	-	TGTGCCTCGATCAGGGCCAGCACAGATACGCAGTATTTT	CASIRASTDTQYF
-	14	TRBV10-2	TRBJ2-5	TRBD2	TGCGCCAGCGGACTAGCGGGGGCCCGGGAGACCCAGTACTTC	CASGLAGARETQYF
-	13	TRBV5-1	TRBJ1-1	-	TGCGCCAGCCGGGATCCCTTATACACTGAAGCTTTCTTT	CASRDPLYTEAFF
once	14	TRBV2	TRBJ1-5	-	TGTGCCAGCAGTGAAACGACAGTGAATCAGCCCCAGCATTTT	CASSETTVNQPQHF
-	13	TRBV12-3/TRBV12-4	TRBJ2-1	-	TGTGCCAGCAGTTTAGCCGGGGGAAATGAGCAGTTCTTC	CASSLAGGNEQFF
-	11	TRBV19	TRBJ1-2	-	TGTGCCGGTCTGGGAGACTATGGCTACACCTTC	CAGLGDYGYTF
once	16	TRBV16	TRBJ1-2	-	TGTGCCAGCAGTCCTTCGCGGCGGGGATCTCACTATGGCTACACCTTC	CASSPSRRGSHYGYTF
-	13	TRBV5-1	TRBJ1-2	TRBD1	TGCGCCAGCAGCCTGGACAGGGAAGGTAGCTACACCTTC	CASSLDREGSYTF
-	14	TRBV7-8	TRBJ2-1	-	TGTGCCAGCAGCCGACCCCTGACTAGCAATGAGCAGTTCTTC	CASSRPLTSNEQFF
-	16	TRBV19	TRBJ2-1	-	TGTGCCAGTAGTATACGGGGGGCAGACTTTTACAATGAGCAGTTCTTC	CASSIRGADFYNEQFF
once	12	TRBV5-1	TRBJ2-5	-	TGCGCCAGCAGCCAGGGGAAAGAGACCCAGTACTTC	CASSQGKETQYF
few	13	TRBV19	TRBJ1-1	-	TGTGCCAGTACCCATATAGGGGACACTGAAGCTTTCTTT	CASTHIGDTEAFF
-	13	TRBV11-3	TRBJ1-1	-	TGTGCCAGCAGCTTAGATCGGACAGACGAAGCTTTCTTT	CASSLDRTDEAFF
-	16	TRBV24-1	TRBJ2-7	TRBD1	TGTGCCACCAGTGATTCCTCGACAGGGAGCTCCTACGAGCAGTACTTC	CATSDSSTGSSYEQYF